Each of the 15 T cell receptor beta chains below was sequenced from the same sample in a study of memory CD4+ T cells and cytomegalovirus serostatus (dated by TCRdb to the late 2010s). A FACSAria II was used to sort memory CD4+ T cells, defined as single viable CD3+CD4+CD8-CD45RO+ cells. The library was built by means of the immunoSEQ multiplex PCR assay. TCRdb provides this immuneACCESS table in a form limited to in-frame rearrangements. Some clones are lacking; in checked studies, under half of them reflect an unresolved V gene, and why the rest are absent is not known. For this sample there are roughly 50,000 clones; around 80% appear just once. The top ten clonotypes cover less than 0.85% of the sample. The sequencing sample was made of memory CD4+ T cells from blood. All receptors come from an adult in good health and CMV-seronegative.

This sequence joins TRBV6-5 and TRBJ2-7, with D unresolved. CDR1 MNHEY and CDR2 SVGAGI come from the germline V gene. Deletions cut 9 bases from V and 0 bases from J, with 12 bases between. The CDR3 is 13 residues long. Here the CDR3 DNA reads TGTGCCAGTCGTCCTTCGAGCTCCTACGAGCAGTACTTC. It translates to CASRPSSSYEQYF.

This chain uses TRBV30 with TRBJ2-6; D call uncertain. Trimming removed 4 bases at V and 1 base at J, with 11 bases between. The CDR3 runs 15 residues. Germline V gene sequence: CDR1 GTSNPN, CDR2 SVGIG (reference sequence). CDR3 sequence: CAWTLRVSGANVLTF. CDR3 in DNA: TGTGCCTGGACTCTAAGGGTATCTGGGGCCAACGTCCTGACTTTC. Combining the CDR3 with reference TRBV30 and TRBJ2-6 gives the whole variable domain SQTIHQWPATLVQPVGSPLSLECTVEGTSNPNLYWYRQAAGRGLQLLFYSVGIGQISSEVPQNLSASRPQDRQFILSSKKLLLSDSGFYLCAWTLRVSGANVLTFGAGSRLTVL.

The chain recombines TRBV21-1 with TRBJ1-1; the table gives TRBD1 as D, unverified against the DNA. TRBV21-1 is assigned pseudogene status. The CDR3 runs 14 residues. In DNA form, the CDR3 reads TGTGCCAGCAGCAAACAGGGGATGAACACTGAAGCTTTCTTT. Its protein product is CASSKQGMNTEAFF.

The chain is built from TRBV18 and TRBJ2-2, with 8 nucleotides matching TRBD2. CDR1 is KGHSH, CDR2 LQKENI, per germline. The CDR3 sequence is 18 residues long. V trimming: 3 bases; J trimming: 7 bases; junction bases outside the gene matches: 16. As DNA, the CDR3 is TGTGCCAGCTCACCCTCCCGATCGAGCGGGAGAGTTGACGGGGAGCTGTTTTTT. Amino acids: CASSPSRSSGRVDGELFF.

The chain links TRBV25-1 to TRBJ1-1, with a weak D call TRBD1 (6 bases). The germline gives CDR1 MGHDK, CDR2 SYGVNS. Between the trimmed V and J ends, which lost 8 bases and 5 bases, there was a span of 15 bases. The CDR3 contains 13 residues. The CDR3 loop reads CASADRYRTEAFF. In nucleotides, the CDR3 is TGTGCCAGCGCAGACAGGTATCGGACTGAAGCTTTCTTT.

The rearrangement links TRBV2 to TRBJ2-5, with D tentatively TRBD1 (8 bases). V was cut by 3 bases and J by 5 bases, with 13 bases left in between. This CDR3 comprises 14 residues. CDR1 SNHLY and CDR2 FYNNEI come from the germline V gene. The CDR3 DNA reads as TGTGCCAGCAGTGAGAACAGGGGGGGTGAGACCCAGTACTTC. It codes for CASSENRGGETQYF. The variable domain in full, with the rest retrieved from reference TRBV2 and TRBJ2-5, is EPEVTQTPSHQVTQMGQEVILRCVPISNHLYFYWYRQILGQKVEFLVSFYNNEISEKSEIFDDQFSVERPDGSNFTLKIRSTKLEDSAMYFCASSENRGGETQYFGPGTRLLVL.

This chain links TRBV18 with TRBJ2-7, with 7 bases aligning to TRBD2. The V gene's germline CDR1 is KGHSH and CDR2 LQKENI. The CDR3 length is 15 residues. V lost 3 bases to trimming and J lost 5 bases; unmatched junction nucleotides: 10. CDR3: CASSPLRLANNEQYF. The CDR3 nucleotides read TGTGCCAGCTCACCCTTAAGACTAGCAAACAACGAGCAGTACTTC.

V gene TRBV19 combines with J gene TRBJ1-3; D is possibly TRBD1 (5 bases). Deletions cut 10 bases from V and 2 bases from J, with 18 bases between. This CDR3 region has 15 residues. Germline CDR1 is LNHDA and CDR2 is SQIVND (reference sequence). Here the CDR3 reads CATRVSRGPGNTIYF. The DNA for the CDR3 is TGTGCCACCAGGGTCAGCCGAGGTCCTGGAAACACCATATATTTT.

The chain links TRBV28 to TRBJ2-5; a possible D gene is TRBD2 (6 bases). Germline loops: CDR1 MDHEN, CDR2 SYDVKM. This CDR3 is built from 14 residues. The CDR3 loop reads CATRGPNGRETQYF. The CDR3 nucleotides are TGTGCGACGCGAGGGCCCAATGGGAGGGAGACCCAGTACTTC.

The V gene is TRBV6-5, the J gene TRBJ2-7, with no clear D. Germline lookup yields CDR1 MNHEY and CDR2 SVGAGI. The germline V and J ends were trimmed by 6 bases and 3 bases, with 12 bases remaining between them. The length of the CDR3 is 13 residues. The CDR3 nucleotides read TGTGCCAGCAGCCAAGGACGGTACTACGAGCAGTACTTC. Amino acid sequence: CASSQGRYYEQYF.

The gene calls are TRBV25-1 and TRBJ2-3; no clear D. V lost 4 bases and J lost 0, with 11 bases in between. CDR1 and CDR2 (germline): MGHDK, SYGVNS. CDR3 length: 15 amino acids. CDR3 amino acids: CASSVPSSSTDTQYF. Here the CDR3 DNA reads TGTGCCAGCAGTGTCCCCAGTTCTAGCACAGATACGCAGTATTTT. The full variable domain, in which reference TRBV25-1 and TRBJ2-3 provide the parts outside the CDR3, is EADIYQTPRYLVIGTGKKITLECSQTMGHDKMYWYQQDPGMELHLIHYSYGVNSTEKGDLSSESTVSRIRTEHFPLTLESARPSHTSQYLCASSVPSSSTDTQYFGPGTRLTVL.

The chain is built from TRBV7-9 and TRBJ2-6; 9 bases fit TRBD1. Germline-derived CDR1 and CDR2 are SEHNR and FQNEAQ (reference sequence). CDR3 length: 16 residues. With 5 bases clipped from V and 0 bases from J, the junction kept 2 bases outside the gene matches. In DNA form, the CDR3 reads TGTGCCAGCAGCGTGACAGGGGGCTCTGGGGCCAACGTCCTGACTTTC. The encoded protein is CASSVTGGSGANVLTF.

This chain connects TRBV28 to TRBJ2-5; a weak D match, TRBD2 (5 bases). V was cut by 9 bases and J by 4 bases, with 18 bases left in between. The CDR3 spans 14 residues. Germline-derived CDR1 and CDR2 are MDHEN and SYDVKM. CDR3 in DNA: TGTGCCAGAGTGCTTGCTAGCCAACTAGAGACCCAGTACTTC. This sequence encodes CARVLASQLETQYF.

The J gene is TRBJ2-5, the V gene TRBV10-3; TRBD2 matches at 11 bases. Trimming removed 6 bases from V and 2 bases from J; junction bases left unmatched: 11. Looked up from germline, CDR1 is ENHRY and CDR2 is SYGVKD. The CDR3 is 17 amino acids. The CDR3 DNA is TGTGCCATCAGGGCCAGACTAGCGGGGCAACCACAAGAGACCCAGTACTTC. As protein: CAIRARLAGQPQETQYF.

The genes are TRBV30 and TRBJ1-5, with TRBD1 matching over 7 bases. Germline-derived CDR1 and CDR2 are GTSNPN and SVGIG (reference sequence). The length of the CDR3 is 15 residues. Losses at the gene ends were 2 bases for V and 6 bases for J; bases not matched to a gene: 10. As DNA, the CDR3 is TGTGCCTGGAGTCCTACACAGGGGAGGGGTCAGCCCCAGCATTTT. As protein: CAWSPTQGRGQPQHF.